The source of this T cell receptor beta chain is a study of response to subunit inactivated influenza vaccine. TCRdb passed the RT-PCR reads through MiXCR, listing each CDR3 protein once. The table records roughly 500,000 distinct CDR3 sequences, about 25% of them present only once. The CDR3 is 14 residues long. Trimming cost V 0 bases and J 1 base, with 6 bases left between them. Germline loops: CDR1 MNHEY, CDR2 SVGAGI. The specimen was CD4+ T cells sorted from PBMCs, collected approximately 5 days after vaccination. This clonotype was obtained from a man between 50 and 59 years old who received an inactivated influenza vaccine. The rearrangement joins TRBV6-5 to TRBJ1-1; D remains unclear. Written as DNA, the CDR3 is TGTGCCAGCAGTTACTCCTCGTGGAACACTGAAGCTTTCTTT. This encodes CASSYSSWNTEAFF.